The rows below give T cell receptor beta chains drawn from one sample of a study of T cell responses to AZD1222 COVID-19 vaccine. Libraries were prepared by immunoSEQ multiplex PCR; TCRdb keeps only in-frame clonotypes and omits some of them. The sample consists of about 140,000 clones, over 90% of them appearing once. This sample comprised peripheral blood, obtained 28 days after the second AZD1222 dose. The source is an adult who received the AZD1222 COVID-19 vaccine. CDR3s include the opening cysteine and the closing phenylalanine or tryptophan. The order of the fields is CDR3 length, J gene, clone size, V gene, D gene, CDR3 protein, CDR3 DNA. The D gene is left open where the match is weak. Rows give clone size only sometimes, using once, few, many, or a class for an expanded clone.

>15|TRBJ2-1|-|TRBV5-5|TRBD1
CASRRRGTGVDEQFF
TGTGCCAGCAGGCGTCGAGGGACAGGGGTGGATGAGCAGTTCTTC
>16|TRBJ2-2|-|TRBV19|TRBD2
CASSIIAGGSTGELFF
TGTGCCAGTAGCATCATAGCGGGAGGCAGCACCGGGGAGCTGTTTTTT
>15|TRBJ2-1|-|TRBV28|-
CAYGGGASSYNEQFF
TGTGCCTATGGTGGGGGAGCGAGTTCCTACAATGAGCAGTTCTTC
>15|TRBJ1-3|-|TRBV6-5|-
CASSPPVGAGNTIYF
TGTGCCAGCAGCCCCCCCGTGGGAGCTGGAAACACCATATATTTT
>15|TRBJ2-3|-|TRBV5-5|TRBD1
CASSSTGGVANTQYF
TGTGCCAGCAGTTCCACAGGGGGCGTAGCAAATACGCAGTATTTT
>15|TRBJ1-5|-|TRBV9|-
CASSVGGLGNQPQHF
TGTGCCAGCAGCGTAGGAGGGCTGGGCAATCAGCCCCAGCATTTT
>15|TRBJ1-3|-|TRBV18|TRBD1
CASSRRDSSGNTIYF
TGTGCCAGCTCACGACGGGACAGCTCTGGAAACACCATATATTTT
>16|TRBJ1-4|-|TRBV5-5|TRBD1
CASTIQGASTNEKLFF
TGTGCCAGCACCATACAGGGGGCTTCAACTAATGAAAAACTGTTTTTT
>13|TRBJ2-1|-|TRBV11-3|-
CASSLEARNEQFF
TGTGCCAGCAGCTTAGAGGCCCGCAATGAGCAGTTCTTC
>18|TRBJ1-1|-|TRBV10-2|TRBD1
CASTSLGGWTGKDSEAFF
TGCGCCAGCACCTCATTAGGGGGATGGACAGGGAAAGATTCTGAAGCTTTCTTT
>15|TRBJ1-4|-|TRBV19|-
CASSTSGGLNEKLFF
TGTGCCAGTAGTACTTCGGGGGGACTTAATGAAAAACTGTTTTTT
>12|TRBJ1-1|-|TRBV18|-
CASSRVNTEAFF
TGTGCCAGCTCACGAGTGAACACTGAAGCTTTCTTT
>14|TRBJ1-1|-|TRBV6-5|-
CASSYNQGRTEAFF
TGTGCCAGCAGTTACAATCAGGGGAGGACTGAAGCTTTCTTT
>14|TRBJ1-6|-|TRBV9|-
CASSPTGGNSPLHF
TGTGCCAGCAGCCCCACAGGTGGAAATTCACCCCTCCACTTT
>15|TRBJ1-5|-|TRBV4-2|-
CASSQSQGPNQPQHF
TGTGCCAGCAGCCAGTCGCAGGGACCCAATCAGCCCCAGCATTTT
>12|TRBJ2-7|-|TRBV11-2|-
CASSPEFYEQYF
TGTGCCAGCAGCCCCGAGTTTTACGAGCAGTACTTC
>16|TRBJ2-2|-|TRBV13|TRBD2
CASSTPAGRRTGELFF
TGTGCCAGCAGCACTCCAGCGGGACGCCGCACCGGGGAGCTGTTTTTT
>15|TRBJ2-3|once|TRBV5-1|-
CASSLVSGGTDTQYF
TGCGCCAGCAGCTTGGTATCCGGGGGCACAGATACGCAGTATTTT
>15|TRBJ1-4|-|TRBV5-6|-
CASSLRTTTNEKLFF
TGTGCCAGCAGCTTAAGGACAACAACTAATGAAAAACTGTTTTTT
>14|TRBJ1-1|-|TRBV9|TRBD1
CASSVWTGNTEAFF
TGTGCCAGCAGCGTCTGGACAGGGAACACTGAAGCTTTCTTT
>16|TRBJ1-2|-|TRBV3-1/TRBV3-2|-
CASSPSTQGANYGYTF
TGTGCCAGCAGCCCTTCCACGCAGGGTGCTAACTATGGCTACACCTTC
>14|TRBJ2-7|-|TRBV27|-
CASSLYQTGSEQYF
TGTGCCAGCAGTTTATACCAAACGGGCAGCGAGCAGTACTTC
>15|TRBJ2-7|-|TRBV5-1|TRBD2
CASSLASGRADEQYF
TGCGCCAGCAGCTTGGCCAGCGGGAGGGCGGACGAGCAGTACTTC
>16|TRBJ2-3|-|TRBV30|TRBD2
CAWSPGTSGYTDTQYF
TGTGCCTGGAGTCCTGGGACTAGCGGGTACACAGATACGCAGTATTTT
>15|TRBJ2-7|-|TRBV3-1/TRBV3-2|-
CASSQGLGASYEQYF
TGTGCCAGCAGCCAAGGCCTCGGGGCCTCCTACGAGCAGTACTTC